A single sample gave rise to the 32 T cell receptor beta chains below, sequenced in a study of T cell responses to AZD1222 COVID-19 vaccine. The method was immunoSEQ multiplex PCR; TCRdb's version includes in-frame clones alone and lacks a portion of them. The data show some 66,000 clones, with roughly 87% seen just once and roughly 28% held by the top ten. The material sequenced was peripheral blood, taken 28 days after the second AZD1222 dose. The receptors derive from an adult who received the AZD1222 COVID-19 vaccine.

This sequence joins TRBV6-5 and TRBJ2-5, with D maybe TRBD1 (5 bases). The CDR3 spans 15 residues. CDR1 is MNHEY, CDR2 SVGAGI, per germline. Trimming removed 4 bases from V and 5 bases from J, with 17 bases in between. The CDR3, as DNA: TGTGCCAGCAGTTCGGGTGGGGCCTCAGTGGAGACCCAGTACTTC. Translated: CASSSGGASVETQYF.

The chain has TRBV4-2 and TRBJ2-7; D gene unclear. The V end lost 0 bases, the J end lost 0 bases, and 9 bases lay between the germline ends. Germline CDR1 LGHNA, CDR2 YNFKEQ. The CDR3 length is 15 residues. The CDR3 region has the DNA TGTGCCAGCAGCCAAGAAGGCGGCAGCTCCTACGAGCAGTACTTC. The encoded protein is CASSQEGGSSYEQYF.

The chain recombines TRBV5-1 with TRBJ2-2; D unresolved. V lost 0 bases and J 8 bases, leaving 11 bases between the germline ends. The germline CDR1 and CDR2 sequences are SGHRS and YFSETQ. This CDR3 comprises 14 residues. The CDR3, as DNA: TGCGCCAGCAGCTTGGCCTCTCTTGGGGGGGAGCTGTTTTTT. Amino acids: CASSLASLGGELFF.

Only a few counts were recorded for this clone. The gene calls are TRBV27 and TRBJ2-1; no firm D call. V shed 5 bases and J shed 6 bases, with 23 bases lying between them. The CDR3 is made up of 17 amino acids. The germline gives CDR1 MNHEY, CDR2 SMNVEV (reference sequence). The CDR3 protein is CASSTALPQVSRNEQFF. Here the CDR3 DNA reads TGTGCCAGCAGTACCGCACTCCCCCAAGTGTCACGCAATGAGCAGTTCTTC.

The V gene is TRBV5-1, the J gene TRBJ2-2; no firm D call. Trimming took off 8 bases at V and 4 bases at J, with 12 bases between the two ends. CDR3 length equals 13 residues. Germline assignment: CDR1 SGHRS and CDR2 YFSETQ. CDR3 coding DNA: TGCGCCAGAATGGAGTGGGGCACCGGGGAGCTGTTTTTT. Amino acid sequence: CARMEWGTGELFF.

The chain employs TRBV2 and TRBJ2-2, with D tentatively TRBD1 (5 bases). The V end was cut by 7 bases, the J end by 0 bases, with 9 bases between. The germline gives CDR1 SNHLY, CDR2 FYNNEI. CDR3 length equals 14 residues. The CDR3 loop reads CASIRTTNTGELFF. The CDR3 nucleotides are TGTGCCAGCATTCGGACAACGAACACCGGGGAGCTGTTTTTT.

The chain couples TRBV11-3 to TRBJ2-7; 10 positions agree with TRBD2. This CDR3 contains 14 residues. The junction had 7 bases not matched to a gene; V was cut back by 6 bases and J by 5 bases. CDR1 is SGHNT and CDR2 is YENEEA in the germline V gene. As DNA, the CDR3 is TGTGCCAGCAGGTCCCAAACTAGCGGGAACGAGCAGTACTTC. As protein: CASRSQTSGNEQYF. Filled out from reference TRBV11-3 and TRBJ2-7, the complete variable domain reads EAGVVQSPRYKIIEKKQPVAFWCNPISGHNTLYWYLQNLGQGPELLIRYENEEAVDDSQLPKDRFSAERLKGVDSTLKIQPAELGDSAVYLCASRSQTSGNEQYFGPGTRLTVT.

The J gene is TRBJ2-3, the V gene TRBV5-1; D gene ambiguous. The CDR3 runs to 16 residues. Trimming left V 0 bases short and J 4 bases short, with 15 bases between. Germline CDR1 SGHRS, CDR2 YFSETQ. DNA for the CDR3: TGCGCCAGCAGCTTGGAAGGGCGGCCCGCCGCAGATACGCAGTATTTT. Translated: CASSLEGRPAADTQYF.

This chain links TRBV5-1 with TRBJ1-2; perhaps TRBD1 as D (5 bases). This CDR3 spans 13 amino acids. The V and J ends lost 7 bases and 4 bases respectively, with 14 bases between them. Germline V gene data show CDR1 as SGHRS and CDR2 as YFSETQ. The CDR3 here is CASEVGQGYGYTF. CDR3 coding DNA: TGCGCCAGCGAAGTGGGGCAAGGCTATGGCTACACCTTC.

This clone was seen a single time. The chain couples TRBV19 to TRBJ1-5; D is undetermined. Germline V lookup: CDR1 LNHDA, CDR2 SQIVND (reference sequence). The CDR3 loop spans 13 amino acids. With 1 base removed from V and 4 bases from J, the gap between germline ends came to 5 bases. CDR3 residues: CASSIAGNQPQHF. The CDR3 DNA is TGTGCCAGTAGTATAGCCGGAAATCAGCCCCAGCATTTT.

The chain has TRBV28 and TRBJ1-5; D is possibly TRBD1 (5 bases). The CDR3 contains 15 residues. Germline-derived CDR1 and CDR2 are MDHEN and SYDVKM. The V gene lost 3 bases and the J gene lost 3 bases, with 12 bases spanning the gap. The DNA for the CDR3 is TGTGCCAGCAGTTTTTCCGGGACGATCAATCAGCCCCAGCATTTT. Protein: CASSFSGTINQPQHF.

This clone was counted ten times or more. The V call is TRBV2, the J call TRBJ2-7, with 7 nucleotides matching TRBD1. The CDR3 runs to 15 residues. With 8 bases clipped from V and 3 bases from J, the junction kept 13 bases outside the gene matches. Germline V gives CDR1 SNHLY, CDR2 FYNNEI. This CDR3 reads CASGKVGDRVYEQYF. CDR3 bases: TGTGCCAGCGGAAAGGTGGGGGACAGAGTCTACGAGCAGTACTTC.

This clone was recorded only once. The rearrangement joins TRBV3-1 (or the pseudogene TRBV3-2) to TRBJ1-4; D remains unclear. V was cut by 4 bases and J by 3 bases, with 15 bases left in between. The CDR3 is made up of 16 amino acids. Germline-derived CDR1 and CDR2 are LGHDT and YNNKEL (reference sequence). The CDR3 DNA is TGTGCCAGCAGCCTCCGTTTGGTTGGGGCTAATGAAAAACTGTTTTTT. Protein sequence: CASSLRLVGANEKLFF.

This clone was seen only a few times. The identical CDR3 is also encoded by other nucleotide sequences in the sample. The CDR3 DNA reads as TGTGCCAGTACCAAAGGGAGGAGCAATCAGCCCCAGCATTTT. The encoded protein is CASTKGRSNQPQHF. V usage is TRBV19 and J usage is TRBJ1-5; D remains unclear. Germline V gene sequence: CDR1 LNHDA, CDR2 SQIVND (reference sequence). There are 14 residues in the CDR3. V shed 7 bases and J shed 1 base, with 11 bases lying between them.

The chain carries TRBV28 and TRBJ1-4, with 9 positions matching TRBD1. This CDR3 comprises 14 residues. J was trimmed by 8 bases and V by 6 bases; bases with no gene match: 7. Germline V gene sequence: CDR1 MDHEN, CDR2 SYDVKM. CDR3 sequence reads: CASSRTGVREKLFF. The CDR3 DNA reads as TGTGCCAGCAGCAGGACAGGGGTAAGGGAAAAACTGTTTTTT.

The V gene is TRBV3-1 (or the pseudogene TRBV3-2), the J gene TRBJ2-6; D might be TRBD2 (6 bases). CDR3 length: 17 amino acids. Germline values: CDR1 LGHDT, CDR2 YNNKEL (reference sequence). The V end lost 0 bases, the J end lost 2 bases, and 11 bases lay between the germline ends. In nucleotides, the CDR3 is TGTGCCAGCAGCCAAGAGCGGGGAGCGACTGGGGCCAACGTCCTGACTTTC. It specifies CASSQERGATGANVLTF.

This clone showed up just once. V is TRBV6-5 and J is TRBJ1-4, with 7 nucleotides matching TRBD1. CDR1 MNHEY and CDR2 SVGAGI come from the germline V gene. The CDR3 extends over 14 amino acids. The V segment lost 6 bases and the J segment 8 bases; nucleotides outside the gene matches: 9. The CDR3 sequence is CASSKSADREKLFF. The CDR3 DNA sequence: TGTGCCAGCAGCAAAAGCGCGGACAGGGAAAAACTGTTTTTT.

The chain uses TRBV5-1 and TRBJ1-4; D gene ambiguous. Trimming took 2 bases from V and 0 from J, leaving 8 bases between them. The CDR3 consists of 15 residues. Germline assignment: CDR1 SGHRS and CDR2 YFSETQ. The CDR3 region is CASSFREATNEKLFF. The CDR3 region has the DNA TGCGCCAGCAGCTTCCGCGAAGCAACTAATGAAAAACTGTTTTTT.

This chain joins TRBV5-1 and TRBJ2-2, with 11 nucleotides matching TRBD1. Germline V lookup: CDR1 SGHRS, CDR2 YFSETQ. This CDR3 is 14 amino acids long. V dropped 10 bases and J dropped 6; count of bases not matched to a gene: 8. CDR3 sequence reads: CAGGQGAFAGELFF. The CDR3 bases are TGCGCCGGAGGACAGGGGGCGTTTGCCGGGGAGCTGTTTTTT.

In nucleotides, the CDR3 is TGTGCCAGCAGTGGGGGCAGCTACACTGAAGCTTTCTTT. This sequence encodes CASSGGSYTEAFF. The J gene is TRBJ1-1, the V gene TRBV2, with D possibly TRBD1 on 5 matching bases. The ends were cut back, 4 bases at V and 3 bases at J, with 9 bases in the middle. Germline V gene lookup returns CDR1 SNHLY and CDR2 FYNNEI. This CDR3 contains 13 residues.

This sequence joins TRBV7-6 and TRBJ2-1; 13 bases align to TRBD2. The CDR3 is 16 residues long. Germline assignment: CDR1 SGHVS and CDR2 FNYEAQ. The trim removed 5 bases at V and 5 bases at J, leaving 6 bases unmatched. The CDR3 bases are TGTGCCAGCAGCGCGCCGGGACTAGCGGGGAACAATGAGCAGTTCTTC. Its protein is CASSAPGLAGNNEQFF.

The chain recombines TRBV7-9 with TRBJ2-2; D perhaps matches TRBD2 (6 bases). Germline V gives CDR1 SEHNR, CDR2 FQNEAQ (reference sequence). V shed 3 bases and J shed 5 bases, with 10 bases lying between them. The CDR3 is 14 amino acids. This CDR3 is CASSFGGPTGELFF. CDR3 nucleotide sequence: TGTGCCAGCAGCTTTGGAGGGCCAACCGGGGAGCTGTTTTTT. Full variable domain (rest looked up from reference TRBV7-9 and TRBJ2-2): DTGVSQNPRHKITKRGQNVTFRCDPISEHNRLYWYRQTLGQGPEFLTYFQNEAQLEKSRLLSDRFSAERPKGSFSTLEIQRTEQGDSAMYLCASSFGGPTGELFFGEGSRLTVL.

This clone has just a few counts. The chain recombines TRBV24-1 with TRBJ1-5, with 7 bases identical to TRBD1. The V gene end was trimmed by 5 bases and the J gene end by 7 bases; junction bases not matched to a gene: 4. The CDR3 length is 13 residues. CDR1 and CDR2 from the germline V gene are KGHDR and SFDVKD. The DNA of the CDR3 is TGTGCCACCAGTGCACAGGGGTGGCAGCCCCAGCATTTT. It encodes CATSAQGWQPQHF.

The V gene is TRBV13, the J gene TRBJ1-3; no clear D gene. CDR3 size: 14 residues. Germline V gives CDR1 PRHDT, CDR2 FYEKMQ (reference sequence). V lost 2 bases, J lost 1 base, and 6 bases lay in between. The CDR3 spells CASSLQVSGNTIYF. Written as DNA, the CDR3 is TGTGCCAGCAGCTTACAGGTTTCTGGAAACACCATATATTTT. The complete variable domain, with remaining parts taken from reference TRBV13 and TRBJ1-3, reads AAGVIQSPRHLIKEKRETATLKCYPIPRHDTVYWYQQGPGQDPQFLISFYEKMQSDKGSIPDRFSAQQFSDYHSELNMSSLELGDSALYFCASSLQVSGNTIYFGEGSWLTVV.

The rearrangement uses TRBV20-1 and TRBJ1-1; D is undetermined. Germline CDR1 DFQATT, CDR2 SNEGSKA (reference sequence). This CDR3 has 11 amino acids. Deletions cut 8 bases from V and 1 base from J, with 8 bases between. As DNA, the CDR3 is TGCAGTACACCGTCGAACACTGAAGCTTTCTTT. Its translation is CSTPSNTEAFF.

This chain joins TRBV28 and TRBJ2-1, with 8 bases fitting TRBD2. Germline values: CDR1 MDHEN, CDR2 SYDVKM. The ends lost 2 bases at V and 9 bases at J; junction bases unmatched: 9. The CDR3 contains 15 residues. CDR3 region: CASSLEREGVVEQFF. The CDR3 coding sequence is TGTGCCAGCAGTTTAGAACGGGAGGGAGTGGTTGAGCAGTTCTTC.

The gene calls are TRBV11-3 and TRBJ2-7, with D possibly being TRBD2 (5 bases). V was cut by 2 bases and J by 4 bases, with 15 bases left in between. CDR1 and CDR2 (germline): SGHNT, YENEEA. The CDR3 consists of 15 residues. The CDR3 spells CASSLWTVPGYEQYF. The CDR3 nucleotides are TGTGCCAGCAGCTTATGGACTGTGCCGGGATACGAGCAGTACTTC.

The V call is TRBV7-3, the J call TRBJ2-1, with TRBD2 matching 8 bases. V lost 5 bases and J lost 8; bases outside the gene matches: 11. The CDR3 spans 15 residues. Germline loops: CDR1 SGHTA, CDR2 FQGTGA. The CDR3 DNA reads as TGTGCCAGCAGCCCCCAAGCGGGAGAGGGGCATGAGCAGTTCTTC. Its protein product is CASSPQAGEGHEQFF.

The chain couples TRBV29-1 to TRBJ2-7, with 7 bases identical to TRBD1. The CDR3 totals 14 residues. The germline CDR1 and CDR2 sequences are SQVTM and ANQGSEA. The V gene end was trimmed by 8 bases and the J gene end by 2 bases; junction bases not matched to a gene: 12. DNA for the CDR3: TGCAGCACCGCCGGGACAGAGGGGCCCTACGAGCAGTACTTC. This codes for CSTAGTEGPYEQYF.

The chain carries TRBV3-1 (or the pseudogene TRBV3-2) and TRBJ2-7, with D uncertain. The germline V gene has CDR1 LGHDT and CDR2 YNNKEL (reference sequence). Trimming cost V 0 bases and J 8 bases, with 11 bases left between them. CDR3 length equals 13 residues. CDR3 sequence reads: CASSQDRSNKQYF. CDR3 DNA sequence: TGTGCCAGCAGCCAAGATAGAAGTAATAAGCAGTACTTC.

The chain recombines TRBV28 with TRBJ1-2; D is ambiguous. CDR1 and CDR2 (germline): MDHEN, SYDVKM. Between the trimmed V and J ends, which lost 2 bases and 0 bases, there was a span of 10 bases. There are 15 residues in the CDR3. The CDR3 region has the DNA TGTGCCAGCAGTTTAATCCGGGCCACTAACTATGGCTACACCTTC. It yields the protein CASSLIRATNYGYTF.

The chain couples TRBV7-2 to TRBJ1-2, with D possibly matching TRBD1 (6 bases). The CDR3 spans 15 residues. CDR1 SGHTA and CDR2 FQGNSA come from the germline V gene. With 4 bases removed from V and 5 bases from J, the gap between germline ends came to 17 bases. The DNA of the CDR3 is TGTGCCAGCAGCTCCCTTAGGGGGAGCAATTATGGCTACACCTTC. Amino acids: CASSSLRGSNYGYTF.